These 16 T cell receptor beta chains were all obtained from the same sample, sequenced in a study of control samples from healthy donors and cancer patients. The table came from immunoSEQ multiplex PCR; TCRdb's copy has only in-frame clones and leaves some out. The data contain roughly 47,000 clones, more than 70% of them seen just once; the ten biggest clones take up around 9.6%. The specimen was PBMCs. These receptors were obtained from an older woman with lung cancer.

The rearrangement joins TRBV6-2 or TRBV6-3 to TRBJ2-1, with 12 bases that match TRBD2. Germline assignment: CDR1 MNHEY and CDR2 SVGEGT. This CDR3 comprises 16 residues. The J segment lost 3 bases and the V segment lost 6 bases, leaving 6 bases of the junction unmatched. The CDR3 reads CASSSRLAGVYNEQFF. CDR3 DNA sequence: TGTGCCAGCAGCTCGAGACTAGCGGGAGTCTACAATGAGCAGTTCTTC.

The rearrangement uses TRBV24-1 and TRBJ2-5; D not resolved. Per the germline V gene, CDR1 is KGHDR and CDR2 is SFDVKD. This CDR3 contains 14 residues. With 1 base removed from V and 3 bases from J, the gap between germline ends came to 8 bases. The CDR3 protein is CATSDLAGKETQYF. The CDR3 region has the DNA TGTGCCACCAGTGATTTAGCAGGCAAAGAGACCCAGTACTTC.

The CDR3, as DNA: TGTGCCAGCGCTTATCAGGGGCTCTCTGGAAACACCATATATTTT. Its protein product is CASAYQGLSGNTIYF. The rearrangement links TRBV27 to TRBJ1-3; TRBD1 might be the D (6 bases). Germline V lookup: CDR1 MNHEY, CDR2 SMNVEV (reference sequence). The ends were cut back, 8 bases at V and 0 bases at J, with 14 bases in the middle. The CDR3 contains 15 residues.

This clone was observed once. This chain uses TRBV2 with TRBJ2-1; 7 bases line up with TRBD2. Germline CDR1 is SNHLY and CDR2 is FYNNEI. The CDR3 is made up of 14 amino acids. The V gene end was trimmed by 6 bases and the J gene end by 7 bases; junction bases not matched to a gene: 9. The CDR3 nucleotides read TGTGCCAGCAGACCGGGACTAAGAGTGAATGAGCAGTTCTTC. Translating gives CASRPGLRVNEQFF.

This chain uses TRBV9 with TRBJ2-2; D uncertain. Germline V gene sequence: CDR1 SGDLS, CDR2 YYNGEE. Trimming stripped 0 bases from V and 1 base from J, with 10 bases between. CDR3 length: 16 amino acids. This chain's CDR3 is CASSVVGGVNTGELFF. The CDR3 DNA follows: TGTGCCAGCAGCGTAGTAGGTGGGGTGAACACCGGGGAGCTGTTTTTT.

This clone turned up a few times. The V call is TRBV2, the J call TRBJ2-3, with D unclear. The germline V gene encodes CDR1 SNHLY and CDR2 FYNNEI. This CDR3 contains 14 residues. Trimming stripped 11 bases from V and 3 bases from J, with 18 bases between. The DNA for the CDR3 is TGTGCCGACGGAAGGCTGGCAATAACAGATACGCAGTATTTT. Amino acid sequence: CADGRLAITDTQYF.

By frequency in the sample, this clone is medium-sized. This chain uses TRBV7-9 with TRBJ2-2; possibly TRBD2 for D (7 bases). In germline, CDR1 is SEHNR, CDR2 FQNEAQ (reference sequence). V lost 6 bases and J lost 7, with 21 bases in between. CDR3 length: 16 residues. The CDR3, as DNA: TGTGCCAGCAGACAGGGAGGGGATGTAGCTCTCGGGGAGCTGTTTTTT. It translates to CASRQGGDVALGELFF.

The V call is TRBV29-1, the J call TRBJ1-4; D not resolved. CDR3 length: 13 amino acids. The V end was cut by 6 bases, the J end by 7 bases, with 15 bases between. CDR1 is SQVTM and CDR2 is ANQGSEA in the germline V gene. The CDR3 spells CSVLASGSEKLFF. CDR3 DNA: TGCAGCGTCCTTGCGTCGGGGAGTGAAAAACTGTTTTTT.

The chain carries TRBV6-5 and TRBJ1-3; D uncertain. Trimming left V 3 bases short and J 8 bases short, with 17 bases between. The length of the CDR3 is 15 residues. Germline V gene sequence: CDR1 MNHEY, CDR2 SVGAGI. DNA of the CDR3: TGTGCCAGCAGTTATAGTAAGGGCCTATTCGACACCATATATTTT. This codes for CASSYSKGLFDTIYF.

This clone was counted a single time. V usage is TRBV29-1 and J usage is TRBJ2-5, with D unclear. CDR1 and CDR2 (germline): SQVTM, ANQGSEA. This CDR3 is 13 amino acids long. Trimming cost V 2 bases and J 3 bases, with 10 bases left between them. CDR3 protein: CSVETVAKETQYF. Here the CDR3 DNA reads TGCAGCGTTGAAACGGTGGCGAAAGAGACCCAGTACTTC.

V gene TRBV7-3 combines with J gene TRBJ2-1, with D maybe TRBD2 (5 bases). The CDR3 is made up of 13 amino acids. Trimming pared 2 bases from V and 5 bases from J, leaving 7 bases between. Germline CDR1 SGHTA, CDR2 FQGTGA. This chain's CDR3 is CASSLAGNNEQFF. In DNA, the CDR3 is TGTGCCAGCAGCTTAGCGGGCAACAATGAGCAGTTCTTC.

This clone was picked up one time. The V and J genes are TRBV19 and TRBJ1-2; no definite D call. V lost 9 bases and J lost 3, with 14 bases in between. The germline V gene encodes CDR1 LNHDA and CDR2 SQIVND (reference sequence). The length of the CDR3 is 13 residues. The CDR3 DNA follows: TGTGCCAGCTCTTTGGACTTGCACTATGGCTACACCTTC. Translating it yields CASSLDLHYGYTF.

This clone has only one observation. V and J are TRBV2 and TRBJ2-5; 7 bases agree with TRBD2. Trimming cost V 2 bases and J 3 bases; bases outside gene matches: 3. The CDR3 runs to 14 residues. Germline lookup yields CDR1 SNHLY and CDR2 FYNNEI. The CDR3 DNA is TGTGCCAGCAGTGAACAGGCGGGGGAAGAGACCCAGTACTTC. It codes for CASSEQAGEETQYF.

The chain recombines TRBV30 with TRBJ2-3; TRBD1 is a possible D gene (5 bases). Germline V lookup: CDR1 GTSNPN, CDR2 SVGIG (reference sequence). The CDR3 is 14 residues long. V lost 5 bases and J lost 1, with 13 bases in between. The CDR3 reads CAWVHQGGTDTQYF. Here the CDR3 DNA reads TGTGCCTGGGTTCACCAGGGCGGCACAGATACGCAGTATTTT.

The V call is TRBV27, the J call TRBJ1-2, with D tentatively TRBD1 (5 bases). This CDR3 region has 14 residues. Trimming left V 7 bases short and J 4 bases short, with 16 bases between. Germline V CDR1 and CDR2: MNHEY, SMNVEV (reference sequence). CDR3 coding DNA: TGTGCCAGCACCCCGAAGGGGTCGGGCTATGGCTACACCTTC. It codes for CASTPKGSGYGYTF.

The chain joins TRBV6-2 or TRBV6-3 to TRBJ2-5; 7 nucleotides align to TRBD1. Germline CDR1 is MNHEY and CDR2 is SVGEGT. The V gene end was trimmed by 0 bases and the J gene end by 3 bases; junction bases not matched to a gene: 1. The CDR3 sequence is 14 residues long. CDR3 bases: TGTGCCAGCAGTTACTCGACAGGGAAAGAGACCCAGTACTTC. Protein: CASSYSTGKETQYF.